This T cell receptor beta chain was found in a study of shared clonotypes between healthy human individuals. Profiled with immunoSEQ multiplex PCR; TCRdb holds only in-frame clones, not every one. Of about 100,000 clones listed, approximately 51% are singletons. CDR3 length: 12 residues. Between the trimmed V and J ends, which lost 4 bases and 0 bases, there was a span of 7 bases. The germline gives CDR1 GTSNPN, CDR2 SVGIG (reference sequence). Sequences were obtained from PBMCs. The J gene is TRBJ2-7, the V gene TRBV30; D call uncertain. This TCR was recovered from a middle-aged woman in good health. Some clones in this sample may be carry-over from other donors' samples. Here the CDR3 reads CAWTGDSYEQYF. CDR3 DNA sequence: TGTGCCTGGACGGGCGACTCCTACGAGCAGTACTTC.